This entry describes one T cell receptor beta chain. The sample belongs to a study of control samples from healthy donors and cancer patients. Method: immunoSEQ multiplex PCR; TCRdb's copy keeps in-frame clones and lacks some. Of 130,000 or so clones listed, 85% to 95% are singletons. This TCR was sampled from a middle-aged man in good health. The sequencing input was blood.

Written as DNA, the CDR3 is TGTGCCAGCAGCGCCCAGGGTTTTGGGGAGCAGTTCTTC. Translation gives CASSAQGFGEQFF. The chain carries TRBV11-2 and TRBJ2-1; possibly TRBD1 for D (5 bases). Trimming removed 5 bases from V and 10 bases from J, with 15 bases in between. This CDR3 region has 13 residues. CDR1 and CDR2 from the germline V gene are SGHAT and FQNNGV. The full variable domain, rest sourced from reference TRBV11-2 and TRBJ2-1, is EAGVAQSPRYKIIEKRQSVAFWCNPISGHATLYWYQQILGQGPKLLIQFQNNGVVDDSQLPKDRFSAERLKGVDSTLKIQPAKLEDSAVYLCASSAQGFGEQFFGPGTRLTVL.